Below, one TCR beta chain is given with its context. Its antigen is not yet known. The input lacks base qualities; no much larger clone sits a single base away. These data belong to a study of a mutant IDH1 vaccine in newly diagnosed glioma (dated by TCRdb to about 2021). Describing the broader study: Across visits V03 through V10, patients got a total of eight vaccinations, given in weeks 1, 3, 5, 7, 11, 15, 19 and 23. In the chemotherapy-containing groups, vaccination started alongside temozolomide cycles, whereas in patients who had radiotherapy alone it started 4-6 weeks after radiotherapy. The roughly 33 treated patients were approximately 60% male and 37.5% female, with a mean age of 40.4 years. Prior to enrollment, patients had been given standard therapy consisting of radiotherapy alone, temozolomide alone, or radiochemotherapy with temozolomide, with the combination given to most patients. Peripheral blood was drawn at six visits: V03 (baseline), V05, V07, V10, V12 and V13. For exploratory analyses, longitudinal TCRB deep sequencing was carried out in roughly 25 treated patients wherever samples were available.

The study at large found these results: Changes in the top peripheral T cell clonotypes picked up by TCRB sequencing did not appear to be linked to pseudoprogression. Selection of PBMC samples for TCRB deep sequencing was based on availability. The authors noted that analyses of patient blood samples could not be reproduced because of sample limitations. Immune responses induced by the vaccine were seen in around 94% of patients across multiple MHC alleles.

Library method: the immunoSEQ multiplex PCR assay. The hsTCRB Kit was used according to the manufacturer's protocol to amplify rearranged TCR beta chain sequences. Sequencing of TCRB libraries was carried out on an Illumina MiSeq. Processing in the source paper ran as follows. Demultiplexing, trimming and gene mapping were performed with the kit vendor's proprietary platform. What TCRdb holds here is the immuneACCESS table cut down to in-frame rearrangements. Part of the clones is not present; checked against another copy, under half of the missing clones reflect an unresolved V gene, and the others are unexplained. V, J and clone size were drawn from that table, and D and trimming were deduced from the DNA. This sample lists some 42,000 clones; around 76% were detected once. The ten largest clones capture 5% to 6% of the sample. CDR3 length: 13 amino acids, cysteine to phenylalanine. Just CDR3 DNA is preserved here, 39 bases in frame from base 1. CDR1 SNHLY and CDR2 FYNNEI were looked up in the germline V gene. V sheds 6 bases and J sheds 4 bases, leaving 12 bases between their ends.

Per the publication, the time point label means: week 23, last vaccination. Each vaccine dose was 300 ug of a 20-mer mutant IDH1 peptide in Montanide, given subcutaneously with topical imiquimod. The donors had newly diagnosed IDH1-mutant astrocytomas of WHO grade 3 or 4 that showed loss of nuclear ATRX. The samples were drawn from NOA16, a multicentre, single-arm, open-label phase I trial in Germany that tested a mutant IDH1 peptide vaccine in humans for the first time. Genomic DNA for TCRB sequencing was extracted from EDTA blood using the DNeasy Blood and Tissue Kit. This specimen was PBMCs, taken from a glioma patient whose treatment included an IDH1 peptide vaccine. This TCR derives from a man aged 45 to 65 with glioma. The V and J segments used are TRBV2 and TRBJ1-2; the D segment cannot be called with confidence. Read as DNA, the sequence is TGTGCCAGCAGACCCCCAGTATCCTATGGCTACACCTTC. This translates into CASRPPVSYGYTF.